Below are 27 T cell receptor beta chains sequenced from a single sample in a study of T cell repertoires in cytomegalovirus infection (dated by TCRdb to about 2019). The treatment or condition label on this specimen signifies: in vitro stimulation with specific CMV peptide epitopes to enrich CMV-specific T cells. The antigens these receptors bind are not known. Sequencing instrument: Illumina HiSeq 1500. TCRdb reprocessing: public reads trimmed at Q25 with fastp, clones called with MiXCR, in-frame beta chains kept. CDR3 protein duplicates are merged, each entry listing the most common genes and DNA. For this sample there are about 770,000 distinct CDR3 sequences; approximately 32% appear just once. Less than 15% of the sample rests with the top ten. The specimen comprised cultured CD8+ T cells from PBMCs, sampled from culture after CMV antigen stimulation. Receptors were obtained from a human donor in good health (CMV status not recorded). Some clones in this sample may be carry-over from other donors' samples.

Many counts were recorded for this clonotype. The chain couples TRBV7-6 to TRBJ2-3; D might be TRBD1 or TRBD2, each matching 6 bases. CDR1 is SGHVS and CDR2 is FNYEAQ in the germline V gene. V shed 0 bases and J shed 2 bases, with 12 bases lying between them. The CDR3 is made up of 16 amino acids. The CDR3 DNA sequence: TGTGCCAGCAGCTTAGCGGGTGGGGGGCCCACAGATACGCAGTATTTT. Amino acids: CASSLAGGGPTDTQYF. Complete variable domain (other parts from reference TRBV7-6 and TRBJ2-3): GAGVSQSPRYKVTKRGQDVALRCDPISGHVSLYWYRQALGQGPEFLTYFNYEAQQDKSGLPNDRFSAERPEGSISTLTIQRTEQRDSAMYRCASSLAGGGPTDTQYFGPGTRLTVL.

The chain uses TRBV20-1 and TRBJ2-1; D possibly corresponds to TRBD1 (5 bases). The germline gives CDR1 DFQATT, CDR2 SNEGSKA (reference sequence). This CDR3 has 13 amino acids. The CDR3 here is CSLIRVTYNEQFF. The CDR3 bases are TGCAGCCTAATCAGGGTCACCTACAATGAGCAGTTCTTC.

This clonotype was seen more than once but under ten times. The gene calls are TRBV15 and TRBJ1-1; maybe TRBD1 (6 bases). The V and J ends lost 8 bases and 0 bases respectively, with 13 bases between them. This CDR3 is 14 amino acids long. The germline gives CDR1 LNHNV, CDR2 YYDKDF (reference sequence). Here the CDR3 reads CATGRGRMNTEAFF. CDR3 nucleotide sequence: TGTGCCACCGGGAGGGGGAGGATGAACACTGAAGCTTTCTTT.

The CDR3 region has the DNA TGCGCCAGCAGCCAAGCTTCGAGGGGCTCCTACGAGCAGTACTTC. The encoded protein is CASSQASRGSYEQYF. The rearrangement uses TRBV4-1 and TRBJ2-7; D may correspond to TRBD1 or TRBD2 (5 bases each). The V end was cut by 1 base, the J end by 0 bases, with 10 bases between. Per germline, CDR1 MGHRA and CDR2 YSYEKL. The CDR3 covers 15 residues.

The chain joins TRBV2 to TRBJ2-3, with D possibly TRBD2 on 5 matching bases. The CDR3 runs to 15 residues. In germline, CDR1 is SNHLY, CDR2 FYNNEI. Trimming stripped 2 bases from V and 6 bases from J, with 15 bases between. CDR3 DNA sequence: TGTGCCAGCAGTGAATTCGGTAGCGTAGGGGATACGCAGTATTTT. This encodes CASSEFGSVGDTQYF.

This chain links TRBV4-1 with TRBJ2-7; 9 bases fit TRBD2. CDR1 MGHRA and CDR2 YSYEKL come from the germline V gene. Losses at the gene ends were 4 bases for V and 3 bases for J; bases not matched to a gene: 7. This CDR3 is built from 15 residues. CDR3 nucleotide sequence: TGCGCCAGCAGCCTTAGCGGGGGCAGGGGCTACGAGCAGTACTTC. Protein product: CASSLSGGRGYEQYF.

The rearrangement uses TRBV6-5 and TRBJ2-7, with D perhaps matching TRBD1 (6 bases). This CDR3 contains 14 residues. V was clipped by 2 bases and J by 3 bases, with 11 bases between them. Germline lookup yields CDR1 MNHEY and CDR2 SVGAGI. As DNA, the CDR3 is TGTGCCAGCAGTTACAATCACAGGGTCTACGAGCAGTACTTC. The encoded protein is CASSYNHRVYEQYF.

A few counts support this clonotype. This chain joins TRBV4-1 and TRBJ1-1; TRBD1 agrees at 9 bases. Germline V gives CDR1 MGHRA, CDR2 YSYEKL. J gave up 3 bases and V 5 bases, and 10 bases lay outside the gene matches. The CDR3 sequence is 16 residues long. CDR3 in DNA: TGCGCCAGCAGCGGACCGGGACAGGGTCTTGACACTGAAGCTTTCTTT. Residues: CASSGPGQGLDTEAFF.

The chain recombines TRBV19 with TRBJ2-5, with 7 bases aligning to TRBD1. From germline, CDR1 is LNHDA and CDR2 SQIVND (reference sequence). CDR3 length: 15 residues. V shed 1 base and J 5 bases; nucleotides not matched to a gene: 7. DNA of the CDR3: TGTGCCAGTAGTATAGGTAGACAGGGTCGGGAGACCCAGTACTTC. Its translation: CASSIGRQGRETQYF.

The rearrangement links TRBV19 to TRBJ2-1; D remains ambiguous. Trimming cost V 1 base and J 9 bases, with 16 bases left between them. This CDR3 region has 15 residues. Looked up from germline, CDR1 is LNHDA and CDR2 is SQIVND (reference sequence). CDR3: CASSIAPADLGEQFF. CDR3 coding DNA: TGTGCCAGTAGTATAGCCCCGGCAGACTTGGGTGAGCAGTTCTTC. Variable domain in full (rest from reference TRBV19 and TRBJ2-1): DGGITQSPKYLFRKEGQNVTLSCEQNLNHDAMYWYRQDPGQGLRLIYYSQIVNDFQKGDIAEGYSVSREKKESFPLTVTSAQKNPTAFYLCASSIAPADLGEQFFGPGTRLTVL.

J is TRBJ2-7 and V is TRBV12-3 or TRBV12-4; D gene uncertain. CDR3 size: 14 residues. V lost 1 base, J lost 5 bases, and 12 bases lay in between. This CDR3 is CASSLDDGGDEQYV. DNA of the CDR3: TGTGCCAGCAGTTTAGACGACGGCGGTGACGAGCAGTACGTC.

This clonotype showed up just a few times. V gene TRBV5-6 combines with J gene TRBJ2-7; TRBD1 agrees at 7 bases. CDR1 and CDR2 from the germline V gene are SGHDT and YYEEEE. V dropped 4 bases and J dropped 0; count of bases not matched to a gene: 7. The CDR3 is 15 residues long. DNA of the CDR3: TGTGCCAGCAGCGTCCAGGGGGAGATCTCCTACGAGCAGTACGTC. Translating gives CASSVQGEISYEQYV.

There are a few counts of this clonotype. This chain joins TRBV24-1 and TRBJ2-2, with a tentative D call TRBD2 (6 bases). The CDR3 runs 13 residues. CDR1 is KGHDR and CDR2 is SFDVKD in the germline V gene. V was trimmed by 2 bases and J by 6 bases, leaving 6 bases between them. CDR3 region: CATSDWGAGELFF. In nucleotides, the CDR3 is TGTGCCACCAGTGATTGGGGGGCCGGGGAGCTGTTTTTT.

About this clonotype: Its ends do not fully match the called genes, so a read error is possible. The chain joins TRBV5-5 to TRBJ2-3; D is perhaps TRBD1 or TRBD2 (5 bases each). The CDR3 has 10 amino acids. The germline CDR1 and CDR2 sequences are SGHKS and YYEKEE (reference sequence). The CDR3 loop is CASNHGTEFF. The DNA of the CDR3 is TGTGCCAGCAACCACGGGACGGAGTTTTTT.

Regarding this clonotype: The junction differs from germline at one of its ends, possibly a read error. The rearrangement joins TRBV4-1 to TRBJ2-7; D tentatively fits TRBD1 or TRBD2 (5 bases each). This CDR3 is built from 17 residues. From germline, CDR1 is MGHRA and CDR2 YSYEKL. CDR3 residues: CASNQLRGAPHAYEQYF. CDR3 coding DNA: TGCGCCAGCAACCAATTGAGAGGGGCTCCTCACGCCTACGAGCAGTACTTC.

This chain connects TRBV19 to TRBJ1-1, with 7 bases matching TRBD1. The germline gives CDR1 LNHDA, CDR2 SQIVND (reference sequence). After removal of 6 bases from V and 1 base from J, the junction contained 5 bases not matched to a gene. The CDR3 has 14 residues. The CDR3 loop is CASRGTVRNTEAFF. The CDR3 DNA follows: TGTGCCAGTAGGGGGACAGTTAGGAACACTGAAGCTTTCTTT.

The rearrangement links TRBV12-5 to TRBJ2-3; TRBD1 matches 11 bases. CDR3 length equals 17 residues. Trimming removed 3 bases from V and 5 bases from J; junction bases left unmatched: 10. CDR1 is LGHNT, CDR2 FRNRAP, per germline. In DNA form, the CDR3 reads TGTGCTAGTGGTTTCTACTCTGGGACAGGGGGTAAAGATACGCAGTATTTT. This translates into CASGFYSGTGGKDTQYF.

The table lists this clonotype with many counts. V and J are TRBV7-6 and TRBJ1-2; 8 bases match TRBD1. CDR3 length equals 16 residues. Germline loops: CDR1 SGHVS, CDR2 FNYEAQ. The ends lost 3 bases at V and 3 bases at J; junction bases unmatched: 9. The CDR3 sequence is CASSLGQGAIDYGYTF. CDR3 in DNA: TGTGCCAGCAGCTTGGGGCAGGGGGCTATAGACTATGGCTACACCTTC.

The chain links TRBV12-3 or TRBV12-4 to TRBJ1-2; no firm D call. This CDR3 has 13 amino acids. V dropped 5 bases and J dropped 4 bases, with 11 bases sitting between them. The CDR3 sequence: CASSIQVGYGYTF. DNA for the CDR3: TGTGCCAGCAGTATACAAGTAGGCTATGGCTACACCTTC.

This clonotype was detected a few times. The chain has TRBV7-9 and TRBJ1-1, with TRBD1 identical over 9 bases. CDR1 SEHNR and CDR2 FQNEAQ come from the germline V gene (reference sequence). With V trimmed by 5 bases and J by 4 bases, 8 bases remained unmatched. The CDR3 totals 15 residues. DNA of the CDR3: TGTGCCAGCAGCGTCACAGGACAGGGGAGCACTGAAGCTTTCTTT. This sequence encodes CASSVTGQGSTEAFF.

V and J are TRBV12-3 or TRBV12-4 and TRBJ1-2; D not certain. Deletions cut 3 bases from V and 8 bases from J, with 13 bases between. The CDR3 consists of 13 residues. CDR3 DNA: TGTGCCAGCAGTTTCTCTCTGAGTTTGGGCTACACCTTC. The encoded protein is CASSFSLSLGYTF.

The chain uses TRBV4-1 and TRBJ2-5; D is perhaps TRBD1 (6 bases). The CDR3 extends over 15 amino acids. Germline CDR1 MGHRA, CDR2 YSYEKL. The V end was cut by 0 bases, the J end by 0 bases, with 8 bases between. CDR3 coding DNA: TGCGCCAGCAGCCAAGAACGGACAGACCAAGAGACCCAGTACTTC. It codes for CASSQERTDQETQYF.

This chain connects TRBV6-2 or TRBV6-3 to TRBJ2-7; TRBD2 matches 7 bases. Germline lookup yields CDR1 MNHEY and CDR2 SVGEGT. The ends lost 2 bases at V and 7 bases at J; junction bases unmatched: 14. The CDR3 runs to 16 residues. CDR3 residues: CASSYGGGLLLGEQYV. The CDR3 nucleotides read TGTGCCAGCAGTTACGGCGGGGGACTATTACTTGGGGAGCAGTACGTC.

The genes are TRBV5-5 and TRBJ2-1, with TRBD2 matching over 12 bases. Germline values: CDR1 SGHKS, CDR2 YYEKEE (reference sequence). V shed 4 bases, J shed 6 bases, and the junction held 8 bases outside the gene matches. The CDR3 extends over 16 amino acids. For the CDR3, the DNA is TGTGCCAGCAGCAACCCTAGCGGGGGGGCTGCCAATGAGCAGTTCTTC. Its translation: CASSNPSGGAANEQFF.

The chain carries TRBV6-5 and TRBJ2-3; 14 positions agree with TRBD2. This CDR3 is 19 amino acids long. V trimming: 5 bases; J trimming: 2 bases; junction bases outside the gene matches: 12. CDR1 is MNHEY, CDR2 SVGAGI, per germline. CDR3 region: CASSPFAGLAGELTDTQYF. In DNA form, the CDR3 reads TGTGCCAGCAGTCCCTTCGCGGGACTAGCGGGGGAGCTCACAGATACGCAGTATTTT.

This CDR3 is CASSYAGSGELFF. CDR3 sequence (DNA): TGTGCCAGCAGTTACGCCGGGTCCGGGGAGCTGTTTTTT. The gene calls are TRBV6-2 or TRBV6-3 and TRBJ2-2; no definite D call. V was shortened by 2 bases and J by 6 bases, with 7 bases between the two germline ends. This CDR3 comprises 13 residues. The germline V gene encodes CDR1 MNHEY and CDR2 SVGEGT.

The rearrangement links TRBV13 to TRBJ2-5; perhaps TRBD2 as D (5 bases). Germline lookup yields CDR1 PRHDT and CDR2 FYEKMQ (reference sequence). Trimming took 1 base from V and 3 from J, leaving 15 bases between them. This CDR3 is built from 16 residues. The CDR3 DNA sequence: TGTGCCAGCAGCTTAGAAGGGAGACGCGGTAAAGAGACCCAGTACTTC. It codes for CASSLEGRRGKETQYF.